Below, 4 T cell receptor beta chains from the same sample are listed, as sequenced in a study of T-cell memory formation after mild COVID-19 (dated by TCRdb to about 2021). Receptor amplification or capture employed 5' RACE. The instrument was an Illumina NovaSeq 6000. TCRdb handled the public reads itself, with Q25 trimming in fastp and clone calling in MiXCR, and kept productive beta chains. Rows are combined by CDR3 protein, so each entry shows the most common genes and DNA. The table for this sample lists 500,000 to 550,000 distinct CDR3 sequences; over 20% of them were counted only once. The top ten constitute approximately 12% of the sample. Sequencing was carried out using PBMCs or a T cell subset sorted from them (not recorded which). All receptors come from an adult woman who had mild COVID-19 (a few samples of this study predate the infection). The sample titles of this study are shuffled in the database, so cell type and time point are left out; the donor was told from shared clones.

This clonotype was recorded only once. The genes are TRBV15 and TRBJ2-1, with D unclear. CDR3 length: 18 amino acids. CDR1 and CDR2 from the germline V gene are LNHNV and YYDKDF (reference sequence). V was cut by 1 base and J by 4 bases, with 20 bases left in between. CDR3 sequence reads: CATSRVPGLLNGYNEQFF. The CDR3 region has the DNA TGTGCCACCAGCAGAGTACCAGGCCTACTCAACGGGTACAATGAGCAGTTCTTC.

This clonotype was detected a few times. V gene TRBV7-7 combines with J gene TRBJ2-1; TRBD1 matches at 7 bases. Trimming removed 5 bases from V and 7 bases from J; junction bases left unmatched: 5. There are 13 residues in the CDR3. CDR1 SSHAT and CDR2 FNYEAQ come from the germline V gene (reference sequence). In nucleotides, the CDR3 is TGTGCCAGCAGCGCGGACAGGCTAAATGAGCAGTTCTTC. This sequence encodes CASSADRLNEQFF.

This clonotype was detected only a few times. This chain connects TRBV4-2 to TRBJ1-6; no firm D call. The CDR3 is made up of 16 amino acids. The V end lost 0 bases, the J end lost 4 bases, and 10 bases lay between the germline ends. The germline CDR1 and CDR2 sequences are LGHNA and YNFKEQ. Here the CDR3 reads CASSQEWKLYNSPLHF. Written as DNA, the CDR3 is TGTGCCAGCAGCCAAGAATGGAAGTTATATAATTCACCCCTCCACTTT.

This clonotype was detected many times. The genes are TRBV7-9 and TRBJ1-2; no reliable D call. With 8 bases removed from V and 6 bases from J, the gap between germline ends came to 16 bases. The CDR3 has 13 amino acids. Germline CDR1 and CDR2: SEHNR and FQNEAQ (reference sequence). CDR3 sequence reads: CASSWADMDGYTF. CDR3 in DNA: TGTGCCAGCTCATGGGCAGACATGGATGGCTACACCTTC. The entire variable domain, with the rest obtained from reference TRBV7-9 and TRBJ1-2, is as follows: DTGVSQNPRHKITKRGQNVTFRCDPISEHNRLYWYRQTLGQGPEFLTYFQNEAQLEKSRLLSDRFSAERPKGSFSTLEIQRTEQGDSAMYLCASSWADMDGYTFGSGTRLTVV.